This TCR beta chain was observed in a study of blood T cell repertoires in COVID-19. Germline loops: CDR1 LNHDA, CDR2 SQIVND (reference sequence). CDR3 length: 16 residues. The V gene end was trimmed by 6 bases and the J gene end by 6 bases; junction bases not matched to a gene: 12. The data were produced by immunoSEQ multiplex PCR, yet TCRdb's version contains in-frame clones alone and is incomplete. Of 400,000 to 550,000 clones listed, 70% to 90% were seen once; the top ten hold just under 2%. Sequencing was performed on PBMCs or T cells enriched from blood (not recorded which). The gene calls are TRBV19 and TRBJ2-2; 8 nucleotides match TRBD1. This sequence was found in a woman between 18 and 29 years old with acute COVID-19. The CDR3 bases are TGTGCCAGTAGCCTTATCCCGGACAGGGCGTCCGGGGAGCTGTTTTTT. Its translation: CASSLIPDRASGELFF. The full variable domain, in which reference TRBV19 and TRBJ2-2 provide the parts outside the CDR3, is DGGITQSPKYLFRKEGQNVTLSCEQNLNHDAMYWYRQDPGQGLRLIYYSQIVNDFQKGDIAEGYSVSREKKESFPLTVTSAQKNPTAFYLCASSLIPDRASGELFFGEGSRLTVL.